Here is one TCR beta chain with its context. What it recognizes is unknown. The data were taken from a study of shared clonotypes between healthy human individuals. At the level of the study: Three plates were used per donor for CD4 naive, three for CD4 memory, two for CD8 naive and one for CD8 memory.

Naive CD8 populations comprised CD45RO-negative cells positively selected for CCR7, excluding terminally differentiated effector memory CD45RA+ cells. Caucasian adults residing in Nashville, Tennessee made up all the donors. Generated by immunoSEQ multiplex PCR, the TCRdb table keeps only in-frame clones and is missing some. The table records about 680,000 clones, 92% of them present only once. Germline CDR1 reads SGDLS; CDR2 reads YYNGEE. Trimming took 0 bases from V and 8 from J; bases not matched to a gene: 6. The CDR3 is 15 residues long. Study observations and caveats: Estimated clonotype richness was generally higher in naive than memory subsets. Sampling covered blood only; tissue repertoires likely differ.

The sequencing input was naive CD8+ T cells sorted from blood. The chain employs TRBV9 and TRBJ1-4, with 8 bases aligning to TRBD1. This clonotype originated in a man aged 25 to 40 in good health. CDR3 DNA sequence: TGTGCCAGCAGCGTAGCGGCCAGGGGGCACGAAAAACTGTTTTTT. Translation gives CASSVAARGHEKLFF.